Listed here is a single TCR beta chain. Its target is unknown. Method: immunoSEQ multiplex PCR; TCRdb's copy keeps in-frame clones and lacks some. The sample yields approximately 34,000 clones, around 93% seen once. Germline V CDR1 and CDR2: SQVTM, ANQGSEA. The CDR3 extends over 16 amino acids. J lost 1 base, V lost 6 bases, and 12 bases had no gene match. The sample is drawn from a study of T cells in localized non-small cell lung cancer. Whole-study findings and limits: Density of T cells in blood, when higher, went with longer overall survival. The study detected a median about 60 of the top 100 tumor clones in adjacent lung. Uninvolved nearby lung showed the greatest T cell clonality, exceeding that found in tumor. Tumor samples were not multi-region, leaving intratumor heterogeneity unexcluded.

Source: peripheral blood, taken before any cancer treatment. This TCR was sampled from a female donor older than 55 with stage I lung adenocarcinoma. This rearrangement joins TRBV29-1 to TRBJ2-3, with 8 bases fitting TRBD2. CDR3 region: CSVLGGRGGRTDTQYF. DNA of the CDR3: TGCAGCGTCCTTGGGGGGCGCGGGGGGCGCACAGATACGCAGTATTTT.